Listed below are T cell receptor beta chains from one sample, sequenced in a study of T cells in Graves' hyperthyroidism and ophthalmopathy. TCRdb itself ran the multiplex PCR reads through MiXCR, one entry per CDR3 protein. The table includes hundreds of thousands of distinct CDR3 sequences, roughly 17% detected once. Material: blood. These receptors originate from a woman younger than 30 with Graves' hyperthyroidism. CDR3s include the opening cysteine and the closing phenylalanine or tryptophan. Fields, in order: clone size, D gene, J gene, V gene, CDR3 protein, CDR3 DNA. D genes are given only for firm matches. Clone size is shown for a subset of rows, as once, few, many or a class of expanded clone.

>few|TRBD2|TRBJ2-7|TRBV9
CASSVLGTSDYEQYF
TGTGCCAGCAGCGTACTGGGGACTAGCGACTACGAGCAGTACTTC
>.|.|TRBJ1-6|TRBV3-1
CASSQELAPGSWVHF
TGTGCCAGCAGCCAAGAGTTAGCCCCCGGGTCTTGGGTCCACTTT
>many|TRBD2|TRBJ2-3|TRBV20-1
CSARRTGLAKTDTQYF
TGCAGTGCTAGACGTACGGGACTAGCGAAGACAGATACGCAGTATTTT
>.|TRBD1|TRBJ2-3|TRBV12-3/TRBV12-4
CPSSLDRGPFGTDTQYF
TGTCCCAGCAGTTTGGACAGGGGGCCGTTTGGGACAGATACGCAGTATTTT
>few|.|TRBJ2-1|TRBV6-2/TRBV6-3
CASSSSAYNEQFF
TGTGCCAGCAGCTCCTCTGCCTACAATGAGCAGTTCTTC
>many|TRBD2|TRBJ2-3|TRBV12-3/TRBV12-4
CASSFVSSGGTDTQYF
TGTGCCAGCAGTTTTGTTTCTAGCGGGGGCACAGATACGCAGTATTTT
>many|TRBD2|TRBJ2-7|TRBV20-1
CSARDSSGRVISYEQYF
TGCAGTGCTAGAGATTCTAGCGGGAGGGTCATTTCCTACGAGCAGTACTTC
>few|TRBD1|TRBJ2-6|TRBV24-1
CATSGGAGANVLTF
TGTGCCACCTCAGGGGGCGCAGGGGCCAACGTCCTGACTTTC
>many|.|TRBJ2-5|TRBV7-9
CASSLASGELGTQYF
TGTGCCAGCAGCTTAGCGTCCGGGGAGTTGGGGACCCAGTACTTC
>many|TRBD2|TRBJ2-3|TRBV10-3
CAISGGAGGRTDTQYF
TGTGCCATCAGTGGAGGAGCGGGGGGTCGCACAGATACGCAGTATTTT
>many|TRBD2|TRBJ2-7|TRBV5-6
CASSPRLAGEHEQYF
TGTGCCAGCAGCCCGAGACTAGCGGGAGAACACGAGCAGTACTTC
>.|TRBD2|TRBJ2-7|TRBV28
CASSFPGLAGGYEQYF
TGTGCCAGCAGTTTCCCAGGACTAGCGGGAGGGTACGAGCAGTACTTC
>few|TRBD1|TRBJ2-7|TRBV13
CASRRTGPNSYEQYF
TGTGCCAGCAGGCGGACAGGACCCAATTCCTACGAGCAGTACTTC
>few|.|TRBJ1-3|TRBV5-1
CASSLDGSGNTIYF
TGCGCCAGCAGCTTGGACGGGTCCGGAAACACCATATATTTT
>.|.|TRBJ1-4|TRBV20-1
CSVRGNEKLFF
TGCAGTGTGAGAGGGAATGAAAAACTGTTTTTT
>.|TRBD1|TRBJ1-4|TRBV12-5
CASGGTGGADEKLFF
TGTGCTAGTGGTGGTACAGGGGGCGCGGATGAAAAACTGTTTTTT
>once|.|TRBJ2-1|TRBV5-1
CASSLTPGPEQFF
TGCGCCAGCAGCTTGACCCCGGGGCCTGAGCAGTTCTTC
>many|TRBD1|TRBJ2-1|TRBV7-3
CASSLEGGQGAHEQFF
TGTGCCAGCAGCTTAGAGGGGGGACAGGGGGCCCATGAGCAGTTCTTC
>.|TRBD1|TRBJ1-1|TRBV7-9
CASSPLTGTGPEAFF
TGTGCCAGCAGTCCCTTGACAGGGACTGGACCTGAAGCTTTCTTT
>.|.|TRBJ2-7|TRBV25-1
CASSPEDLSSYEQYF
TGTGCCAGCAGTCCCGAGGACTTGAGCTCCTACGAGCAGTACTTC
>.|TRBD2|TRBJ2-1|TRBV5-1
CASSLGREYNEQFF
TGCGCCAGCAGCTTGGGGCGGGAGTACAATGAGCAGTTCTTC
>few|TRBD1|TRBJ1-2|TRBV6-1
CASRTGTGIGYTF
TGTGCCAGCAGAACCGGGACAGGGATCGGCTACACCTTC
>.|.|TRBJ1-1|TRBV30
CAWSLTFGVSTEAFF
TGTGCCTGGAGTCTGACGTTCGGGGTATCCACTGAAGCTTTCTTT
>.|TRBD2|TRBJ2-2|TRBV11-3
CASSPSAGRVAGELFF
TGTGCCAGCAGCCCCAGTGCCGGGAGGGTGGCCGGGGAGCTGTTTTTT
>many|TRBD2|TRBJ2-5|TRBV29-1
CSQGTSGILGQETQYF
TGCAGCCAGGGGACTAGCGGGATACTCGGACAAGAGACCCAGTACTTC
>.|.|TRBJ1-5|TRBV12-3/TRBV12-4
CASSFQNQPQHF
TGTGCCAGCAGTTTTCAGAATCAGCCCCAGCATTTT
>many|.|TRBJ2-7|TRBV10-1
CASSERDRFYEQYF
TGCGCCAGCAGTGAAAGGGATCGATTCTACGAGCAGTACTTC
>many|.|TRBJ1-1|TRBV12-3/TRBV12-4
CASSRSGTLIGAFF
TGTGCCAGCAGCAGATCCGGGACTCTGATTGGGGCTTTCTTT
>few|TRBD2|TRBJ2-7|TRBV3-1
CASSQDRGTSGRDNYYEQYF
TGTGCCAGCAGCCAAGATCGGGGGACTAGCGGGAGGGACAACTACTACGAGCAGTACTTC